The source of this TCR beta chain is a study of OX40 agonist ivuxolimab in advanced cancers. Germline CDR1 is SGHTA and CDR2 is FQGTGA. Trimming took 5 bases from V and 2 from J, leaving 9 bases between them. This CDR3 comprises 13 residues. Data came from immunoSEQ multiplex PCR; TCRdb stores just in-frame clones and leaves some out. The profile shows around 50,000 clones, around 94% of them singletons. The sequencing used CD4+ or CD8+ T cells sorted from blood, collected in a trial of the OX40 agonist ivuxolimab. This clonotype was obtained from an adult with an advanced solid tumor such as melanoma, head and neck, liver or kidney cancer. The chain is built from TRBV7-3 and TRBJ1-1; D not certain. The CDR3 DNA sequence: TGTGCCAGCAGCGAGACCGTAAACACTGAAGCTTTCTTT. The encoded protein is CASSETVNTEAFF. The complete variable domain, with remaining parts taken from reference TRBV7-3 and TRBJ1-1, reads GAGVSQTPSNKVTEKGKYVELRCDPISGHTALYWYRQSLGQGPEFLIYFQGTGAADDSGLPNDRFFAVRPEGSVSTLKIQRTERGDSAVYLCASSETVNTEAFFGQGTRLTVV.